These 14 T cell receptor beta chains originate from one sample sequenced in a study of beta chain features in type 1 diabetes. The study reverse transcribed the entire isolated RNA, so it sequenced expressed TCRB transcripts. The assay was immunoSEQ multiplex PCR, and TCRdb's table has in-frame clones only and misses some. Among a few hundred thousand clones listed, approximately 10% were seen once. The sequenced sample was central memory CD4+ T cells from blood. Every receptor here comes from a man younger than 35 in good health.

The chain has TRBV6-6 and TRBJ2-4; 8 bases agree with TRBD1. The CDR3 runs to 12 residues. The V segment lost 8 bases and the J segment 7 bases; nucleotides outside the gene matches: 4. Per germline, CDR1 MNHNY and CDR2 SVGAGI (reference sequence). The DNA for the CDR3 is TGTGCCAGCGGGACAGGCGCGAACATTCAGTACTTC. Protein product: CASGTGANIQYF.

The V gene is TRBV30, the J gene TRBJ2-3, with a possible D match to TRBD2 (6 bases). V shed 0 bases and J shed 4 bases, with 14 bases lying between them. Germline values: CDR1 GTSNPN, CDR2 SVGIG (reference sequence). This CDR3 region has 15 residues. In nucleotides, the CDR3 is TGTGCCTGGAGTGTAGCTCGCGGGGTCGCAGATACGCAGTATTTT. Protein product: CAWSVARGVADTQYF.

This clone showed up just a few times. The chain employs TRBV5-1 and TRBJ2-1, with D possibly being TRBD1 (5 bases). Germline V gene lookup returns CDR1 SGHRS and CDR2 YFSETQ. Between the trimmed V and J ends, which lost 0 bases and 2 bases, there was a span of 9 bases. The CDR3 covers 15 residues. CDR3 sequence: CASSLVQGAYNEQFF. The CDR3 nucleotides read TGCGCCAGCAGCTTGGTTCAGGGCGCCTACAATGAGCAGTTCTTC.

Comment on this clone: A much larger clone sits a single nucleotide away, making a read error possible. The chain is built from TRBV30 and TRBJ1-2; 7 bases are a match to TRBD1. The CDR3 is 13 residues long. Trimming at V came to 2 bases and at J to 7 bases, leaving 7 bases not matched to a gene. Germline CDR1 GTSNPN, CDR2 SVGIG (reference sequence). In DNA, the CDR3 is TGTGCCTGGAGTACAGGGGAGGGCTCTGGCTACACCTTC. Amino acids: CAWSTGEGSGYTF.

This clone was found a few times. Here the CDR3 reads CAISRTEGVSEKLFF. The DNA of the CDR3 is TGTGCCATCAGTAGGACAGAAGGAGTTTCCGAAAAACTGTTTTTT. This chain uses TRBV10-3 with TRBJ1-4; possibly TRBD1 for D (6 bases). The germline V gene has CDR1 ENHRY and CDR2 SYGVKD. The CDR3 spans 15 residues. Trimming took off 5 bases at V and 8 bases at J, with 18 bases between the two ends.

This chain joins TRBV30 and TRBJ2-7; possibly TRBD1 or TRBD2 for D (6 bases each). The CDR3 covers 14 residues. With 4 bases removed from V and 0 bases from J, the gap between germline ends came to 13 bases. Germline V lookup: CDR1 GTSNPN, CDR2 SVGIG (reference sequence). Written as DNA, the CDR3 is TGTGCCTGGAAGGAGGGGGTACACTCCTACGAGCAGTACTTC. It translates to CAWKEGVHSYEQYF. Supplemented by reference TRBV30 and TRBJ2-7, the full variable domain reads SQTIHQWPATLVQPVGSPLSLECTVEGTSNPNLYWYRQAAGRGLQLLFYSVGIGQISSEVPQNLSASRPQDRQFILSSKKLLLSDSGFYLCAWKEGVHSYEQYFGPGTRLTVT.

The chain is built from TRBV19 and TRBJ2-5; D possibly matches TRBD1 or TRBD2 (5 bases each). The CDR3 consists of 14 residues. V lost 5 bases and J 2 bases, leaving 12 bases between the germline ends. CDR1 and CDR2 from the germline V gene are LNHDA and SQIVND (reference sequence). CDR3 protein: CASSFAGSQETQYF. The CDR3 DNA is TGTGCCAGTAGTTTCGCAGGGAGTCAAGAGACCCAGTACTTC.

Ten or more counts support this clone. This rearrangement joins TRBV29-1 to TRBJ2-3, with D possibly matching TRBD2 (5 bases). CDR1 and CDR2 (germline): SQVTM, ANQGSEA. Trimming took 7 bases from V and 0 from J, leaving 8 bases between them. The CDR3 spans 12 residues. Written as DNA, the CDR3 is TGCAGCGGAGGGCAAAGCACAGATACGCAGTATTTT. This sequence encodes CSGGQSTDTQYF.

This clone was counted only a few times. The rearrangement uses TRBV9 and TRBJ2-7; D remains ambiguous. CDR1 is SGDLS and CDR2 is YYNGEE in the germline V gene. CDR3 length: 14 residues. V was shortened by 3 bases and J by 6 bases, with 16 bases between the two germline ends. This CDR3 reads CASSATSYRGEQYF. The CDR3 DNA reads TGTGCCAGCAGCGCCACGTCGTATCGAGGCGAGCAGTACTTC. Complete variable domain (other parts from reference TRBV9 and TRBJ2-7): DSGVTQTPKHLITATGQRVTLRCSPRSGDLSVYWYQQSLDQGLQFLIQYYNGEERAKGNILERFSAQQFPDLHSELNLSSLELGDSALYFCASSATSYRGEQYFGPGTRLTVT.

There are many counts of this clone. The gene calls are TRBV13 and TRBJ2-5, with 10 bases that match TRBD1. The CDR3 spans 15 residues. Germline V lookup: CDR1 PRHDT, CDR2 FYEKMQ (reference sequence). V shed 5 bases, J shed 1 base, and the junction held 4 bases outside the gene matches. The CDR3 loop is CASSTRDRGQETQYF. DNA for the CDR3: TGTGCCAGCAGCACCCGGGACAGGGGCCAAGAGACCCAGTACTTC.

The CDR3, as DNA: TGTGCCACCAGCAGAGACACGACAGCGAGGGGTGAAAAACTGTTTTTT. It translates to CATSRDTTARGEKLFF. This chain connects TRBV15 to TRBJ1-4, with a tentative D call TRBD1 (5 bases). There are 16 residues in the CDR3. CDR1 is LNHNV, CDR2 YYDKDF, per germline (reference sequence). Trimming pared 0 bases from V and 7 bases from J, leaving 15 bases between.

This clone was recorded a few times. The chain combines TRBV30 with TRBJ2-5, with TRBD2 matching over 15 bases. The V segment lost 4 bases and the J segment 5 bases; nucleotides outside the gene matches: 14. Germline assignment: CDR1 GTSNPN and CDR2 SVGIG (reference sequence). The CDR3 is made up of 18 amino acids. CDR3 residues: CAWNLPGLAGGYGETQYF. In DNA form, the CDR3 reads TGTGCCTGGAACCTCCCGGGACTAGCGGGAGGCTACGGGGAGACCCAGTACTTC.

This clone has at least ten counts. The chain links TRBV14 to TRBJ2-7; TRBD1 agrees at 8 bases. V shed 6 bases and J 7 bases; nucleotides not matched to a gene: 11. Per the germline V gene, CDR1 is SGHDN and CDR2 is FVKESK. The CDR3 loop spans 14 amino acids. In nucleotides, the CDR3 is TGTGCCAGCAGTTACACTTCCGGGACAGGAGAGCAGTACTTC. Amino acid sequence: CASSYTSGTGEQYF.

The table lists this clone with many counts. The same CDR3 also results from other DNA sequences found in this sample. The chain joins TRBV2 to TRBJ2-6; D gene ambiguous. The CDR3 is 14 residues long. Deletions cut 2 bases from V and 0 bases from J, with 2 bases between. Germline-derived CDR1 and CDR2 are SNHLY and FYNNEI. CDR3 protein: CASSESSGANVLTF. The CDR3 bases are TGTGCCAGCAGTGAAAGCTCTGGGGCCAACGTCCTGACTTTC.